What follows is one T cell receptor beta chain and its context. What antigen it recognizes has not been identified. No much larger clone is present one base from it, and per-base qualities are unavailable. There are 16 amino acids in the CDR3, from cysteine to phenylalanine inclusive. Left in the record is the CDR3 DNA by itself, 48 bases read in frame from the first base. Trimming costs V 2 bases and J 0 bases, and their ends lie 13 bases apart. CDR1 MNHEY and CDR2 SMNVEV are derived from the germline V gene (reference sequence). The cohort consisted of approximately 690 healthy bone marrow donors. Cohort members were all nominally healthy when sampled, although unrecorded immune exposures were likely present. The donor tested CMV seronegative and was one of the 352 seronegative cohort members. Every donor gave a peripheral blood sample, and the peripheral blood mononuclear cells from that sample were used for TCR beta sequencing. The Qiagen DNeasy Blood Extraction Kit was used to extract genomic DNA from the blood cell samples.

These data belong to a study of cytomegalovirus exposure and HLA in healthy donors (dated by TCRdb to about 2017). Context from the whole study: In an earlier analysis of some 610 of the donors, 250 to 300 Gb of sequence data and 117 million unique TCR beta sequences from some 170 million T cells were reported. An early release covering just under 650 HLA-typed donors comprised about 310 gigabases of sequencing data and around 80 million unique TCR sequences. Among the roughly 390 genotyped donors, about 83% belonged to the genetic ancestry cluster associated with self-reported Caucasian donors. The study was designed to test whether signatures of past pathogen exposure could be identified by cataloging public T cell receptors. The study profiled the T cell repertoires of about 720 subjects by immunosequencing and related them to cytomegalovirus serostatus. Along with the roughly 670-subject first cohort, a separate validation cohort of 120 different subjects was used. High-throughput TCR immunosequencing, statistical association of individual TCRs with disease status, and machine learning were combined to predict cytomegalovirus infection status. A later analysis re-examined previously published TCR beta repertoires from just over 650 donors and added high-resolution HLA genotyping to investigate patterns of TCR occurrence. The later analysis used no new phenotypic data to find candidate immune exposures, relying instead on TCR beta sequences and their occurrence across donors. In an earlier analysis of roughly 580 of the donors, high-throughput TCR beta sequencing was used to judge whether each TCR beta V gene segment behaved as functional or pseudogenic. Donor age, sex, ethnicity and CMV serostatus were compiled alongside the repertoire data. A later genetic analysis used genome-wide SNP genotypes for 398 of the 666 donors, treating that subset as a discovery cohort. All discovery cohort repertoires had been generated using a single sequencing platform. Both class I and class II loci were covered by HLA typing, at four-digit resolution. Typing coverage differed by locus: A, B, C, DRB1 and DQB1 were typed in about 629-640 donors, DQA1 in 500 to 550, DPA1 in around 580, and DPB1 in 450 to 480. About five DR-DQ haplotypes were handled as single units for association and clustering because linkage in the cohort was strong. Among under 450 genotyped donors of the cohort, an average of roughly 240,000 unique TCR beta nucleotide sequences were sequenced per donor, roughly a sixth of them non-productive.

The study at large found these results: According to a later analysis, TCR association rates differed among HLA loci, with DRB1 alleles showing the most associated TCRs and HLA-C alleles showing the fewest. CMV serostatus was the only immune exposure information available for the cohort. In a later genetic analysis, fewer N-insertions in productive TCRs were reported among donors in an Asian-associated ancestry cluster than the 666-donor mean. A later genetic analysis associated a missense DCLRE1C variant with V-gene and J-gene trimming of TCR beta chains, and an independent cohort replicated the association. According to a later analysis, most CMV-associated TCR beta chains appeared to be HLA-restricted, and the HLA associations seemed to be driven largely by CMV exposure. An earlier analysis of roughly 570 of the donors showed that most TCR beta V segments appeared in productive rearrangements either about 87% or about 30% of the time, which broadly matched IMGT annotations. In this cohort, only TCR beta chains were sequenced, and detectable features were limited by the absence of alpha or paired-chain data. When HLA alleles, especially DR and DQ, strongly co-occurred, TCR associations were difficult to assign to individual alleles. The authors suggested that the approach could potentially be generalized to other disease states and immunological phenotypes. A later analysis associated roughly 17,000 TCR beta sequences with specific HLA alleles at a false discovery rate of 0.05. While some public TCRs were present in many individuals, most TCR sequences turned up only very rarely across donors. Because some donors lacked HLA typing at each locus, the association tests relied only on the typed subset. Linkage disequilibrium might explain the correlated functional status among segregating V segments, but an unknown experimental factor could not be ruled out. The earlier analysis of nearly 600 of the donors excluded approximately 17 rarely observed V segments, including chromosome 9 orphons, because counts were too low. According to a later analysis, parvovirus B19, influenza, CMV and Epstein-Barr virus appeared linked to several top co-occurrence clusters. Because the 87-base-pair reads could not distinguish some IMGT-functional V segments, including TRBV6-2 and TRBV6-3, those segments were excluded. The study gave a list of 150 to 200 TCR beta chains associated with cytomegalovirus. A further reported finding was that TCR beta sequences accurately predicted the HLA-A and HLA-B alleles for most subjects in the first cohort. A later analysis found that HLA-associated TCR beta chains were more clonally expanded and had lower generation probabilities than equally common non-associated chains. A few of the identified cytomegalovirus-associated TCR beta chains were confirmed in vitro to be specific for cytomegalovirus antigens. Sequencing depth was assumed to be roughly uniform across donors in the presence/absence analyses, though that assumption may not hold. The classifier was reported to diagnose cytomegalovirus status with high specificity and sensitivity in both the original cohort and the validation cohort. A cluster of highly shared sequence variants was judged likely to be a technical artifact of the sequencing pipeline.

Library generation was performed with the immunoSEQ multiplex PCR assay. For the multiplex PCR, a mixture combining 60 forward primers for TCR Vbeta segments and 13 reverse primers for TCR Jbeta segments was used. Amplification of the CDR3 region of rearranged TCR beta genes was performed with a multiplex PCR assay on genomic DNA. The amplified TCR beta libraries were sequenced on the Illumina HiSeq System as 87-base-pair reads. Per the source publication's procedure: A later analysis counted about 76 million unique TCR beta chains across the 666 repertoires, and 10 million to 12 million of these chains were shared by at least two donors. To remove PCR and sequencing errors, raw reads were error-corrected and collapsed into unique sequences using a nearest-neighbor algorithm that merged closely related sequences. V, D and J gene segments were assigned by aligning CDR3 sequences to IMGT reference sequences. For a sequence to be retained, a match of at least six nucleotides was required to both a V gene segment and a J gene segment. Rearrangements were called productive when the CDR3 lacked stop codons and stayed in frame with V and J; all others were non-productive. CDR3 was defined according to IMGT convention as the region running from the second conserved V-encoded cysteine to the conserved J-encoded phenylalanine. Sequences without an unambiguous match to a single V gene segment were excluded from the earlier analysis of 500 to 700 of the donors. In an earlier analysis of several hundred of the donors, a V segment was called functional when productive rearrangements were above 56.7%, and segregating when the standard deviation between donors exceeded 5%. A statistical classification framework was developed to diagnose cytomegalovirus status using the catalog of TCR beta chain sequences. In a later analysis, TCR nucleotide sequences were compared against IMGT/GENE-DB human TR gene sequences so that V and J genes could be assigned. Using the TCRdist pipeline, a later analysis assigned CDR3 sequences along with most-parsimonious VDJ recombination scenarios. In a later analysis, every TCR beta chain was defined by the combination of its CDR3 amino acid sequence and its V-gene family, and reads without a unique V-gene family were dropped. To address suspected cross-contamination and a sequencing artifact, a later analysis removed over 500 highly shared, low-generation-probability nucleotide sequences. In a later analysis, a clonal expansion index for each public chain was calculated from normalized within-repertoire ranks of inferred template counts. In a later analysis, generation probabilities were computed with a VDJ recombination model fitted to out-of-frame rearrangements, and the resulting probabilities were checked against IGoR. In a later analysis, hypergeometric tests were used to score TCR-TCR, TCR-HLA and TCR-CMV co-occurrence, with a repertoire-size bias correction applied to TCR pairs. A later analysis estimated false discovery rates by permuting HLA or CMV assignments 20 times. In a later analysis, co-occurring TCRs were grouped using DBSCAN, and TCRdist sequence similarity was added for clustering within HLA-allele-positive subsets. For co-occurrence clustering, repertoires with fewer than 30,000 or more than 120,000 public chains were excluded, along with roughly 5 repertoires with anomalous nucleotide sharing. The clones in this table, taken by TCRdb from immuneACCESS, are in-frame only. Not every clone is retained; where verified, under half of the shortfall comes from an unresolved V gene, and the cause of the rest is unknown. The V and J calls and the clone size are those of that table, but D and trimming were determined from the DNA. The sample profile shows 120,000 to 150,000 clones; almost 85% of them were found once. The ten largest clones take up 1.9% of the sample.

The V and J genes are TRBV27 and TRBJ1-1; no D segment can be confidently identified. The sequence was obtained from a woman in her 40s in good health and CMV-seronegative. The sequenced sample consisted of PBMCs. Here is the DNA: TGTGCCAGCAGTTTAGAGACAACTCCCATGAACACTGAAGCTTTCTTT. Protein translation: CASSLETTPMNTEAFF.